A selection of T cell receptor beta chains follows, all from one sample in a study of blood T cell repertoires in COVID-19. This table comes from immunoSEQ multiplex PCR, and its TCRdb copy is limited to in-frame clones, with some not included. The sample carries approximately 280,000 clones, around 88% recorded once. Sequencing input: peripheral blood. The source is a man in his forties with acute or convalescent COVID-19. Both conserved end residues are part of each CDR3. The D gene is left open where the match is weak. Size values are once, few and many counts, or a class for expanded clones, and some rows have none.

v_gene	abundance	j_gene	d_gene	CDR3nt	CDR3aa
TRBV6-4	NA	TRBJ2-1	TRBD1	TGTGCCAGCAGTGACTCGACAGGGGCGAGGTCCTACAATGAGCAGTTCTTC	CASSDSTGARSYNEQFF
TRBV2	NA	TRBJ1-6	TRBD1	TGTGCCAGCAGTCCGGACAGGTCCAGTCCCCTCCACTTT	CASSPDRSSPLHF
TRBV6-5	NA	TRBJ1-1	TRBD1	TGTGCCAGCAGTTTGTGGGGGACAGGGAACACTGAAGCTTTCTTT	CASSLWGTGNTEAFF
TRBV2	NA	TRBJ2-2	NA	TGTGCCAGCAGTCCCGTAGCCTCGGGGTCCGGGGAGCTGTTTTTT	CASSPVASGSGELFF
TRBV7-2	NA	TRBJ2-2	TRBD1	TGTGCCAGCAGCCCGGGACAGGTATCCGGGGAGCTGTTTTTT	CASSPGQVSGELFF
TRBV11-2	NA	TRBJ2-2	TRBD1	TGTGCCAGCAGCTTCGGACAGGGATACACCGGGGAGCTGTTTTTT	CASSFGQGYTGELFF
TRBV7-9	NA	TRBJ2-3	TRBD1	TGTGCCAGCAGCTTTAAGGGGGCCACAGATACGCAGTATTTT	CASSFKGATDTQYF
TRBV7-9	NA	TRBJ2-3	NA	TGTGCCAGCAGCTCAAGCCCAGATACGCAGTATTTT	CASSSSPDTQYF
TRBV30	few	TRBJ1-3	NA	TGTGCCTGGCAACCGGGACTAACGGGAAACACCATATATTTT	CAWQPGLTGNTIYF
TRBV4-2	NA	TRBJ1-3	NA	TGTGCCAGCAGCCAAGATATTCCGGGAGGCACCATATATTTT	CASSQDIPGGTIYF
TRBV15	NA	TRBJ2-7	TRBD1	TGTGCCACCAGCAGAGGATCGGGACAGACCTACGAGCAGTACTTC	CATSRGSGQTYEQYF
TRBV5-4	few	TRBJ1-1	NA	TGTGCCAGCAGCCCCCGAATAGAAACTGAAGCTTTCTTT	CASSPRIETEAFF
TRBV7-3	NA	TRBJ1-5	NA	TGTGCCACCTCTTGGGGGGGGGATAGCAATCAGCCCCAGCATTTT	CATSWGGDSNQPQHF
TRBV10-2	NA	TRBJ1-3	TRBD1	TGCGCCGTTACAGGGGGTGACACCATATATTTT	CAVTGGDTIYF
TRBV3-1/TRBV3-2	NA	TRBJ2-7	NA	TGTGCCAGCAGCCAATTTCTGGGGCCCTACGAGCAGTACTTC	CASSQFLGPYEQYF
TRBV2	NA	TRBJ1-1	NA	TGTGCCAGCACCGAGGGAAATTGGGTAGCTTTCTTT	CASTEGNWVAFF
TRBV15	NA	TRBJ1-6	TRBD1	TGTGCCACCAGCAGTAAGACAGGGCAAAAATCACCCCTCCACTTT	CATSSKTGQKSPLHF
TRBV5-1	NA	TRBJ2-6	NA	TGCGCCAGCAGCTTATCCAGGGGCGAATTCTCTGGGGCCAACGTCCTGACTTTC	CASSLSRGEFSGANVLTF
TRBV5-4	NA	TRBJ1-1	TRBD1	TGTGCCAGCAGCGGGCCCAGGACAGGGGGCACTGAAGCTTTCTTT	CASSGPRTGGTEAFF
TRBV6-5	NA	TRBJ1-1	NA	TGTGCCAGCACCCTGGAGCCAGGGGCCACTGAAGCTTTCTTT	CASTLEPGATEAFF
TRBV19	NA	TRBJ2-3	TRBD2	TGTGCCAGTAACGCGGGGGGAGGAGGGCCCGATACGCAGTATTTT	CASNAGGGGPDTQYF
TRBV13	once	TRBJ2-7	TRBD1	TGTGCCAGCAGCTACGACAGGGGGCGCGGAATCCACGAGCAGTACTTC	CASSYDRGRGIHEQYF
TRBV3-1/TRBV3-2	NA	TRBJ2-7	NA	TGTGCCAGCAGCCAACGGGACAACTCCTACGAGCAGTACTTC	CASSQRDNSYEQYF
TRBV6-5	NA	TRBJ1-5	NA	TGTGCCAGCAGGCTTACACAGGTTAATCAGCCCCAGCATTTT	CASRLTQVNQPQHF
TRBV3-1/TRBV3-2	NA	TRBJ1-3	NA	TGTGCCAGCAGCCAAGGGACAGGAAACACCATATATTTT	CASSQGTGNTIYF
TRBV5-8	NA	TRBJ1-5	NA	TGTGCCAGCAGCCCCGGAGCCTTAGAGAATCAGCCCCAGCATTTT	CASSPGALENQPQHF
TRBV4-1	few	TRBJ2-7	NA	TGCGCCAGCAGCCAAGATTGGAGTCAGACCTACGAGCAGTACTTC	CASSQDWSQTYEQYF
TRBV10-2	NA	TRBJ1-2	TRBD1	TGCGCCAGCAGTCCGACAGGGTCGGGGAACTATGGCTACACCTTC	CASSPTGSGNYGYTF
TRBV29-1	NA	TRBJ1-3	NA	TGCAGCGTTGATGCTGACAGCTCTGGAAACACCATATATTTT	CSVDADSSGNTIYF
TRBV9	NA	TRBJ2-1	NA	TGTGCCAGCAGCTACCAGGTGGGGGGACTTTACAATGAGCAGTTCTTC	CASSYQVGGLYNEQFF
TRBV18	NA	TRBJ1-2	TRBD1	TGTGCCAGCTCTCTCCAACCCGCCGGGACAGGGGGCATTTCTTATGGCTACACCTTC	CASSLQPAGTGGISYGYTF
TRBV5-1	NA	TRBJ1-6	NA	TGCGCCAGCAGCTTGAAGTCAGATTCACCCCTCCACTTT	CASSLKSDSPLHF
TRBV5-4	NA	TRBJ2-1	TRBD1	TGTGCCAGCAGCTTTCTGAGGGGGCAAGTCTACAATGAGCAGTTCTTC	CASSFLRGQVYNEQFF
TRBV7-3	NA	TRBJ2-1	TRBD2	TGTGCCAGCAGCCCGGGACTAGCGGGCCTACCTGAGCAGTTCTTC	CASSPGLAGLPEQFF
TRBV24-1	once	TRBJ2-3	TRBD1	TGTGCCACCAGTGATTTGGGCCCAGGGGGCGTGGTAGATACGCAGTATTTT	CATSDLGPGGVVDTQYF
TRBV7-2	NA	TRBJ1-5	TRBD1	TGTGCCAGCAGCTCGACAGGGTTTGGCAATCAGCCCCAGCATTTT	CASSSTGFGNQPQHF
TRBV27	NA	TRBJ1-6	NA	TGTGCCAGCAGACCGGGACACAATAATTCACCCCTCCACTTT	CASRPGHNNSPLHF
TRBV9	once	TRBJ2-3	NA	TGTGCCAGCAGCGTAGGTCGGGAGATGGGGCAGTATTTT	CASSVGREMGQYF
TRBV6-1	NA	TRBJ1-5	NA	TGTGCCAGCAGTGAATGGAGTTCCCAGCCCCAGCATTTT	CASSEWSSQPQHF
TRBV28	few	TRBJ1-1	TRBD1	TGTGCCAGCAGTTTAAGACAGGGTGAAGCTTTCTTT	CASSLRQGEAFF
TRBV27	NA	TRBJ2-7	NA	TGTGCCAGCAGTTTATTAGCAGGGGCCAGCTCCTACGAGCAGTACTTC	CASSLLAGASSYEQYF
TRBV14	NA	TRBJ2-7	TRBD1	TGTGCCAGCAGCCAAGGATCGACAGGGATCTACGAGCAGTACTTC	CASSQGSTGIYEQYF
TRBV21-1	NA	TRBJ2-3	NA	TGTGCCAGCAGCAAAAGCCCGGGACCGGAGGGGGATACGCAGTATTTT	CASSKSPGPEGDTQYF
TRBV20-1	once	TRBJ2-7	TRBD1	TGCAGTGCTAGTCGGGGACAGGGATACGAGCAGTACTTC	CSASRGQGYEQYF